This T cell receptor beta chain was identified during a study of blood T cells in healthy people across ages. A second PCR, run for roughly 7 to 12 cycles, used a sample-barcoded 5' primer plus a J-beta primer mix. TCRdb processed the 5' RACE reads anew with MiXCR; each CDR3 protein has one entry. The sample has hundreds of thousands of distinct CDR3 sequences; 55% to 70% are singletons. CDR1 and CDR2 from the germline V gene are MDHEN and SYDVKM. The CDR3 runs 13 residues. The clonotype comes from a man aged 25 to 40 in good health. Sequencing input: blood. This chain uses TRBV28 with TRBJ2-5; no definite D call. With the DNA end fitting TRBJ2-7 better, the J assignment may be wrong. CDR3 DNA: TGTGCCAGCGGTCGGCAAGGGCTGTACGAGCAGTACTTC. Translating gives CASGRQGLYEQYF.